The next 15 T cell receptor beta chains were all read from a single sample in a study of graft-versus-host responses after intestinal transplantation. Libraries were prepared by immunoSEQ multiplex PCR; TCRdb keeps only in-frame clonotypes and omits some of them. Altogether about 96,000 clones are present, about 90% being singletons, with the ten largest covering around 0.15%. The antigens these receptors bind are not known. The sample consisted of unstimulated CD4+ T cells sorted from spleen or lymph node cells, taken before intestinal transplant. The source of these receptors is a human donor who received an intestinal transplant.

The genes are TRBV4-1 and TRBJ2-7, with 9 nucleotides matching TRBD1. Germline-derived CDR1 and CDR2 are MGHRA and YSYEKL. The CDR3 contains 15 residues. J gave up 2 bases and V 4 bases, and 6 bases lay outside the gene matches. Here the CDR3 reads CASSRTQGAAYEQYF. CDR3 DNA: TGCGCCAGCAGCCGAACACAGGGGGCCGCCTACGAGCAGTACTTC.

In nucleotides, the CDR3 is TGTGCCAGTAGTATCGAGTCCGGGACAGGGGGCGTTAGCACAGATACGCAGTATTTT. Encoded protein: CASSIESGTGGVSTDTQYF. The chain carries TRBV19 and TRBJ2-3; TRBD1 matches 12 bases. The CDR3 length is 19 residues. The junction had 10 bases not matched to a gene; V was cut back by 3 bases and J by 0 bases. CDR1 LNHDA and CDR2 SQIVND come from the germline V gene (reference sequence).

The chain links TRBV7-8 to TRBJ2-3; 10 nucleotides match TRBD2. The CDR3 extends over 16 amino acids. The V segment lost 1 base and the J segment 7 bases; nucleotides outside the gene matches: 8. Germline CDR1 and CDR2: SGHVS and FQNEAQ. CDR3 bases: TGTGCCAGCAGCTTAGATCGAGCGGGGGGGATTAATACGCAGTATTTT. It translates to CASSLDRAGGINTQYF.

The chain employs TRBV7-3 and TRBJ1-2; D is unresolved. The germline gives CDR1 SGHTA, CDR2 FQGTGA. Trimming removed 2 bases from V and 2 bases from J, with 6 bases in between. There are 13 residues in the CDR3. The CDR3 sequence is CASSLGGNYGYTF. Written as DNA, the CDR3 is TGTGCCAGCAGCTTAGGCGGAAACTATGGCTACACCTTC.

The rearrangement uses TRBV27 and TRBJ2-7, with 12 nucleotides matching TRBD2. This CDR3 comprises 16 residues. Germline CDR1 reads MNHEY; CDR2 reads SMNVEV (reference sequence). J was trimmed by 4 bases and V by 4 bases; bases with no gene match: 8. The CDR3 region is CASSSTLAGGQYEQYF. CDR3 DNA: TGTGCCAGCAGTTCAACACTAGCGGGAGGCCAATACGAGCAGTACTTC.

The chain recombines TRBV27 with TRBJ1-6; the match to TRBD1 covers 10 bases. The CDR3 has 13 residues. Trimming took 4 bases from V and 9 from J; bases not matched to a gene: 0. Germline lookup yields CDR1 MNHEY and CDR2 SMNVEV (reference sequence). The CDR3, as DNA: TGTGCCAGCAGTTGGGACAGGGGTTCACCCCTCCACTTT. Amino acid sequence: CASSWDRGSPLHF.

The rearrangement uses TRBV18 and TRBJ1-2, with TRBD1 identical over 7 bases. The CDR3 sequence is 13 residues long. V shed 3 bases and J 7 bases; nucleotides not matched to a gene: 5. CDR1 and CDR2 from the germline V gene are KGHSH and LQKENI. CDR3 amino acids: CASSPEGASGYTF. The CDR3 nucleotides are TGTGCCAGCTCACCGGAGGGGGCAAGTGGCTACACCTTC.

The chain is built from TRBV7-2 and TRBJ1-5; D might be TRBD1 (5 bases). From germline, CDR1 is SGHTA and CDR2 FQGNSA. This CDR3 is 17 amino acids long. V shed 1 base and J shed 2 bases, with 15 bases lying between them. The CDR3 reads CASSLVGGGYGNQPQHF. The DNA for the CDR3 is TGTGCCAGCAGCTTAGTGGGGGGAGGGTATGGCAATCAGCCCCAGCATTTT.

This chain uses TRBV6-1 with TRBJ2-1, with 7 positions matching TRBD2. The CDR3 extends over 15 amino acids. In germline, CDR1 is MNHNS, CDR2 SASEGT. The V gene end was trimmed by 8 bases and the J gene end by 4 bases; junction bases not matched to a gene: 11. The CDR3 sequence is CASQFVTSAYNEQFF. CDR3 bases: TGTGCCAGCCAGTTCGTAACTAGCGCTTACAATGAGCAGTTCTTC.

The J gene is TRBJ2-5, the V gene TRBV5-1; perhaps TRBD2 as D (5 bases). Trimming took off 3 bases at V and 0 bases at J, with 12 bases between the two ends. Germline V gene data show CDR1 as SGHRS and CDR2 as YFSETQ. The CDR3 has 15 amino acids. The CDR3 region has the DNA TGCGCCAGCAGCTCCCGTGAGCGGTACCAAGAGACCCAGTACTTC. As protein: CASSSRERYQETQYF. Variable domain in full (rest from reference TRBV5-1 and TRBJ2-5): KAGVTQTPRYLIKTRGQQVTLSCSPISGHRSVSWYQQTPGQGLQFLFEYFSETQRNKGNFPGRFSGRQFSNSRSEMNVSTLELGDSALYLCASSSRERYQETQYFGPGTRLLVL.

For the CDR3, the DNA is TGTGCCAGCAGCTTAGATTCCCAGCAAGAGACCCAGTACTTC. Translated: CASSLDSQQETQYF. The chain uses TRBV11-3 and TRBJ2-5; D is unresolved. Trimming removed 0 bases from V and 2 bases from J, with 7 bases in between. This CDR3 is 14 amino acids long. Germline CDR1 reads SGHNT; CDR2 reads YENEEA.

The rearrangement joins TRBV5-4 to TRBJ1-2; perhaps TRBD1 as D (5 bases). Between the trimmed V and J ends, which lost 4 bases and 5 bases, there was a span of 18 bases. The CDR3 contains 15 residues. From germline, CDR1 is SGHNT and CDR2 YYREEE (reference sequence). The CDR3 nucleotides are TGTGCCAGCAGCCCTGTAGGGGTAACTGGTTATGGCTACACCTTC. It yields the protein CASSPVGVTGYGYTF.

This sequence joins TRBV5-1 and TRBJ2-7, with 7 bases identical to TRBD2. CDR1 is SGHRS and CDR2 is YFSETQ in the germline V gene. This CDR3 contains 15 residues. The ends lost 0 bases at V and 2 bases at J; junction bases unmatched: 5. This chain's CDR3 is CASSLASSGTYEQYF. The CDR3 DNA is TGCGCCAGCAGCTTGGCGTCTAGCGGAACCTACGAGCAGTACTTC.

This chain joins TRBV4-3 and TRBJ2-7, with TRBD1 identical over 7 bases. Germline CDR1 LGHNA, CDR2 YSLEER. This CDR3 comprises 15 residues. J gave up 2 bases and V 5 bases, and 9 bases lay outside the gene matches. CDR3 amino acids: CASSYRQGGPYEQYF. The CDR3 region has the DNA TGCGCCAGCAGCTATAGACAGGGCGGTCCCTACGAGCAGTACTTC.

The chain combines TRBV18 with TRBJ2-5; 8 bases fit TRBD1. Germline V gives CDR1 KGHSH, CDR2 LQKENI. Losses at the gene ends were 3 bases for V and 1 base for J; bases not matched to a gene: 7. The CDR3 covers 16 residues. The CDR3 sequence: CASSPATGDRQETQYF. The CDR3 coding sequence is TGTGCCAGCTCACCTGCGACAGGGGACCGCCAAGAGACCCAGTACTTC.